This record covers a single T cell receptor (beta chain). What it binds is unknown. Drawn from each donor were roughly 9.4 milliliters of peripheral blood. At least 6 million PBMCs were isolated per sample. The data were taken from a study of blood T cells in healthy people across ages. Overall study results and limits: Using unsorted PBMCs precluded a conclusive naive versus antigen-experienced comparison. Long-lived donors had more naive CD4+ cells and higher diversity than aged donors.

The authors ran a second PCR of 7 to 11 cycles using a sample-barcoded 5' primer and a J-beta primer mix. MiXCR, run by TCRdb on the 5' RACE reads, gives a single entry per CDR3 protein. Here the sample spans some 1,800,000 distinct CDR3 sequences, approximately 39% being singletons. The V gene's germline CDR1 is KGHDR and CDR2 SFDVKD. V lost 0 bases, J lost 0 bases, and 4 bases lay in between. The CDR3 length is 14 residues. V is TRBV24-1 and J is TRBJ2-5; D unclear. The specimen sequenced was blood. This receptor was identified in a human donor in good health. CDR3 region: CATSDLGDQETQYF. In nucleotides, the CDR3 is TGTGCCACCAGTGATTTGGGAGACCAAGAGACCCAGTACTTC.